The source of this T cell receptor (beta chain) is a study of cytomegalovirus exposure and HLA in healthy donors. Trimming removed 1 base at V and 5 bases at J, with 11 bases between. This CDR3 region has 14 residues. From germline, CDR1 is SGHTA and CDR2 FQGNSA. Amplification used 60 Vbeta primers and 13 Jbeta primers. Only in-frame clones appear in the TCRdb table, and some are missing; sequencing was by immunoSEQ multiplex PCR. The data show about 21,000 clones, roughly 80% seen once. Study-level points and caveats: Follow-up analysis later connected one missense variant in DCLRE1C with trimming of TCR beta V- and J-genes.

Regarding this clone: The antigen remains unidentified.

The specimen was PBMCs. This chain joins TRBV7-2 and TRBJ2-5, with D perhaps TRBD2 (6 bases). This receptor was identified in a man aged 55-75 years in good health and CMV-seronegative. The CDR3: CASSLGIGGETQYF. The DNA of the CDR3 is TGTGCCAGCAGCTTAGGGATAGGAGGGGAGACCCAGTACTTC.